One and the same sample provided the 27 T cell receptor beta chains below, sequenced in a study of CD8+CD57+ T cells in acquired aplastic anemia. Patients included in sequencing had previously demonstrated CD8+CD57+ cell expansion by flow cytometry. The study profiled TCR beta VDJ and CDR3 using genomic DNA as template. In TCRdb, the reads were re-called with MiXCR into one record per CDR3 protein. Of more than 200,000 distinct CDR3 sequences listed, around 49% are singletons. The sample comprised sorted CD4+, CD8+, or CD8+CD57+ T cells (not recorded which) from PBMCs. The source of these receptors is a human donor with aplastic anemia.

This clonotype was counted many times. The chain has TRBV19 and TRBJ1-5; 11 nucleotides match TRBD1. Germline CDR1 LNHDA, CDR2 SQIVND (reference sequence). The ends lost 7 bases at V and 3 bases at J; junction bases unmatched: 11. The CDR3 totals 17 residues. This CDR3 reads CASTPRRDRGSNQPQHF. In DNA form, the CDR3 reads TGTGCCAGTACCCCTCGACGGGACAGGGGGTCCAATCAGCCCCAGCATTTT. The full variable domain, with the rest looked up from reference TRBV19 and TRBJ1-5, is DGGITQSPKYLFRKEGQNVTLSCEQNLNHDAMYWYRQDPGQGLRLIYYSQIVNDFQKGDIAEGYSVSREKKESFPLTVTSAQKNPTAFYLCASTPRRDRGSNQPQHFGDGTRLSIL.

This chain joins TRBV20-1 and TRBJ1-2; tentatively, D is TRBD1 (5 bases). The length of the CDR3 is 15 residues. The germline V and J ends were trimmed by 1 base and 5 bases, with 17 bases remaining between them. Looked up from germline, CDR1 is DFQATT and CDR2 is SNEGSKA (reference sequence). The CDR3 spells CSARATGLAGYGYTF. The CDR3 nucleotides read TGCAGTGCTAGAGCTACGGGACTAGCGGGGTATGGCTACACCTTC.

V gene TRBV7-8 combines with J gene TRBJ1-1; D ambiguous. With 5 bases removed from V and 4 bases from J, the gap between germline ends came to 11 bases. The CDR3 sequence is 13 residues long. Germline-derived CDR1 and CDR2 are SGHVS and FQNEAQ. The CDR3 DNA is TGTGCCAGCAGCACAAAGGCGAGCACTGAAGCTTTCTTT. It translates to CASSTKASTEAFF.

To note about this clonotype: This clone may be a read error of a much larger clone one base away. The chain is built from TRBV6-9 and TRBJ1-4; D unclear. Germline V lookup: CDR1 MNHGY, CDR2 SVAAGI. This CDR3 region has 13 residues. The CDR3 here is CASSEPGRGKPFF. Written as DNA, the CDR3 is TGTGCCAGCAGTGAACCCGGACGGGGAAAACCGTTTTTT.

This clonotype was observed many times. This chain links TRBV5-1 with TRBJ2-7; 9 positions match TRBD1. The V and J ends lost 0 bases and 5 bases, in that order; junction bases with no gene match: 12. Per germline, CDR1 SGHRS and CDR2 YFSETQ. The CDR3 sequence is 17 residues long. CDR3 sequence: CASSLELPGTGSDEQYF. The CDR3 DNA follows: TGCGCCAGCAGCTTGGAGCTGCCCGGGACAGGGTCAGACGAGCAGTACTTC. Looking up the rest from reference TRBV5-1 and TRBJ2-7 gives the full variable domain: KAGVTQTPRYLIKTRGQQVTLSCSPISGHRSVSWYQQTPGQGLQFLFEYFSETQRNKGNFPGRFSGRQFSNSRSEMNVSTLELGDSALYLCASSLELPGTGSDEQYFGPGTRLTVT.

This clonotype was observed many times. CDR3: CASSLTGNEQFF. In DNA form, the CDR3 reads TGTGCCAGCAGCTTAACCGGCAATGAGCAGTTCTTC. V is TRBV7-3 and J is TRBJ2-1; D ambiguous. This CDR3 is built from 12 residues. Trimming left V 0 bases short and J 6 bases short, with 3 bases between. Germline V gives CDR1 SGHTA, CDR2 FQGTGA.

In its sample, this clonotype was seen many times. The chain joins TRBV5-6 to TRBJ1-1, with 8 nucleotides matching TRBD1. V lost 2 bases, J lost 5 bases, and 5 bases stayed unmatched. CDR1 SGHDT and CDR2 YYEEEE come from the germline V gene. This CDR3 is built from 14 residues. This CDR3 reads CASSLPDRATEAFF. CDR3 DNA sequence: TGTGCCAGCAGCTTACCGGACAGGGCGACTGAAGCTTTCTTT.

The rearrangement joins TRBV19 to TRBJ1-4; TRBD1 matches at 7 bases. Germline V lookup: CDR1 LNHDA, CDR2 SQIVND (reference sequence). V shed 5 bases and J 2 bases; nucleotides not matched to a gene: 2. The CDR3 is 14 residues long. In nucleotides, the CDR3 is TGTGCCAGTAGTCAACAGGGGACTAATGAAAAACTGTTTTTT. It specifies CASSQQGTNEKLFF.

V usage is TRBV7-3 and J usage is TRBJ2-7; 7 nucleotides align to TRBD1. V was pared by 4 bases and J by 4 bases, with 31 bases of the junction left unmatched. The CDR3 runs to 22 residues. Per germline, CDR1 SGHTA and CDR2 FQGTGA. The CDR3 is CASSSQGVDRVIRVLALYEQYF. CDR3 bases: TGTGCCAGCAGCTCACAGGGCGTCGACAGGGTGATACGTGTTTTGGCGTTATACGAGCAGTACTTC.

This clonotype was seen ten or more times. The V call is TRBV6-1, the J call TRBJ2-7; 11 positions match TRBD1. Trimming took 0 bases from V and 2 from J; bases not matched to a gene: 3. From germline, CDR1 is MNHNS and CDR2 SASEGT. This CDR3 has 16 amino acids. This CDR3 reads CASSEAGDRGTYEQYF. The CDR3 coding sequence is TGTGCCAGCAGTGAAGCGGGGGACAGGGGGACCTACGAGCAGTACTTC.

This clonotype is a singleton in its sample. The chain is built from TRBV2 and TRBJ2-7, with D possibly TRBD1 on 6 matching bases. Germline CDR1 is SNHLY and CDR2 is FYNNEI. The length of the CDR3 is 12 residues. Trimming removed 7 bases from V and 7 bases from J, with 14 bases in between. The CDR3 region is CASTGTPREQYF. CDR3 coding DNA: TGTGCCAGCACCGGGACACCGAGAGAGCAGTACTTC.

This clonotype occurred many times. The rearrangement uses TRBV12-3 or TRBV12-4 and TRBJ1-5; maybe TRBD1 (5 bases). Trimming left V 3 bases short and J 6 bases short, with 15 bases between. The CDR3 is 15 residues long. The DNA of the CDR3 is TGTGCCAGCAGTTTCCAGGACATGGGGCTTCAGCCCCAGCATTTT. Protein sequence: CASSFQDMGLQPQHF.

This clonotype was seen ten or more times. The V and J genes are TRBV10-3 and TRBJ1-1; no definite D call. This CDR3 region has 14 residues. V dropped 4 bases and J dropped 2 bases, with 11 bases sitting between them. Per germline, CDR1 ENHRY and CDR2 SYGVKD. Written as DNA, the CDR3 is TGTGCCATCAGTGGCCAGGTCGACAACACTGAAGCTTTCTTT. This sequence encodes CAISGQVDNTEAFF.

J is TRBJ2-3 and V is TRBV5-4; D is undetermined. Germline CDR1 and CDR2: SGHNT and YYREEE (reference sequence). This CDR3 contains 15 residues. V shed 4 bases and J shed 2 bases, with 14 bases lying between them. The CDR3 DNA reads TGTGCCAGCAGCCCGTCGAAGACTGTCACAGATACGCAGTATTTT. Protein: CASSPSKTVTDTQYF.

The V gene is TRBV19, the J gene TRBJ1-1, with a possible D match to TRBD1 (5 bases). This CDR3 region has 13 residues. Germline CDR1 is LNHDA and CDR2 is SQIVND (reference sequence). CDR3 DNA: TGTGTTACGTTAGCGGGGCTGAACACTGAAGCTTTCTTT. This codes for CVTLAGLNTEAFF.

This chain uses TRBV20-1 with TRBJ1-2; TRBD1 aligns across 7 bases. The CDR3 runs 12 residues. The J segment lost 8 bases and the V segment lost 3 bases, leaving 6 bases of the junction unmatched. CDR1 DFQATT and CDR2 SNEGSKA come from the germline V gene (reference sequence). DNA for the CDR3: TGCAGTGCTAGGGACAGGCTGGCGGGCTACACCTTC. It codes for CSARDRLAGYTF.

V and J are TRBV24-1 and TRBJ2-2; no clear D. The CDR3 has 13 amino acids. Trimming shortened V by 6 bases and J by 3 bases, and 7 bases separated the two germline ends. CDR1 is KGHDR and CDR2 is SFDVKD in the germline V gene. The DNA of the CDR3 is TGTGCCACCAGTAAGCTGGACACCGGGGAGCTGTTTTTT. It translates to CATSKLDTGELFF.

Here the CDR3 reads CARGTDTQYF. For the CDR3, the DNA is TGTGCCCGAGGGACAGATACGCAGTATTTT. The V call is TRBV27, the J call TRBJ2-3; D perhaps matches TRBD2 (5 bases). This CDR3 comprises 10 residues. Germline CDR1 and CDR2: MNHEY and SMNVEV (reference sequence). V dropped 11 bases and J dropped 3 bases, with 6 bases sitting between them.

This clonotype was seen more than once but under ten times. The chain has TRBV7-9 and TRBJ2-7; 7 nucleotides agree with TRBD2. V shed 5 bases and J 5 bases; nucleotides not matched to a gene: 3. CDR3 length: 12 amino acids. Germline V gene lookup returns CDR1 SEHNR and CDR2 FQNEAQ (reference sequence). CDR3 sequence: CASSHREDEQYF. In DNA, the CDR3 is TGTGCCAGCAGCCACCGGGAGGACGAGCAGTACTTC.

In DNA, the CDR3 is TGTGCCAGCAGGTATCGGGGGTCTAGCACAGATACGCAGCATTTT. It specifies CASRYRGSSTDTQHF. The rearrangement joins TRBV6-6 to TRBJ2-3, with D possibly matching TRBD1 (5 bases). The end of the DNA fits TRBJ1-5 better, so the J call may be wrong. The CDR3 sequence is 15 residues long. Germline lookup yields CDR1 MNHNY and CDR2 SVGAGI (reference sequence).

This clonotype was counted ten times or more. This CDR3 reads CASSKTGIFLAQETQYF. The DNA of the CDR3 is TGTGCCAGCAGCAAGACAGGGATTTTCTTGGCCCAAGAGACCCAGTACTTC. J is TRBJ2-5 and V is TRBV5-8, with 7 bases aligning to TRBD1. In germline, CDR1 is SGHTS, CDR2 YDEGEE. Trimming took 4 bases from V and 1 from J; bases not matched to a gene: 13. The CDR3 extends over 17 amino acids.

The table lists this clonotype with a few counts. V gene TRBV5-8 combines with J gene TRBJ1-1, with D possibly being TRBD1 (6 bases). V lost 7 bases and J 5 bases, leaving 18 bases between the germline ends. CDR1 is SGHTS and CDR2 is YDEGEE in the germline V gene. The CDR3 is 14 residues long. DNA for the CDR3: TGTGCCAGCGCGGGGGGGCAGTTTGGGACTGAAGCTTTCTTT. Protein product: CASAGGQFGTEAFF.

This clonotype was recorded a few times. CDR3 sequence (DNA): TGTGCCAGCAGTCCGGGGGGCGGGCATACGCAGTATTTT. It is translated as CASSPGGGHTQYF. The genes are TRBV28 and TRBJ2-3; possibly TRBD2 for D (7 bases). Germline CDR1 reads MDHEN; CDR2 reads SYDVKM. V lost 5 bases to trimming and J lost 7 bases, with 13 bases between them. CDR3 length: 13 amino acids.

The count of this clonotype is one. Lacking the conserved final phenylalanine or tryptophan, this CDR3 likely reflects a read error. The rearrangement uses TRBV28 and TRBJ2-7; 14 bases match TRBD2. J gave up 3 bases and V 6 bases, and 4 bases lay outside the gene matches. This CDR3 is 15 amino acids long. The germline V gene has CDR1 MDHEN and CDR2 SYDVKM. DNA for the CDR3: TGTGCCAGCAGGGGACTAGCGGGGGCCAGCTACGAGCAGTACCTC. The encoded protein is CASRGLAGASYEQYL.

A word on this clonotype: Compared with germline, one end of the junction differs, possibly owing to a read error. This chain uses TRBV7-2 with TRBJ1-5; 9 bases are a match to TRBD1. This CDR3 has 14 residues. Germline CDR1 and CDR2: SGHTA and FQGNSA. The CDR3 region is CASSQVTGGQPQHF. CDR3 DNA: TGCGCCAGCAGCCAAGTCACAGGGGGCCAGCCCCAGCATTTT.

This clonotype was recorded at least ten times. The rearrangement links TRBV7-8 to TRBJ1-5; D unclear. The CDR3 runs 16 residues. From germline, CDR1 is SGHVS and CDR2 FQNEAQ. V gave up 4 bases and J gave up 2 bases, with 15 bases separating them. CDR3 nucleotide sequence: TGTGCCAGCAGCTCTGGACGGCTGATAGGCAATCAGCCCCAGCATTTT. As protein: CASSSGRLIGNQPQHF.

About this clonotype itself: A read error may explain this, as a much larger clone is one base away. This chain joins TRBV5-1 and TRBJ2-6; TRBD1 might be the D (5 bases). Germline CDR1 SGHRS, CDR2 YFSETQ. There are 17 residues in the CDR3. This chain's CDR3 is CASSLGAFPPGANALTF. The CDR3 DNA sequence: TGCGCCAGCAGCTTGGGCGCGTTCCCCCCTGGGGCCAACGCCCTGACTTTC.